The next 28 T cell receptor beta chains were all read from a single sample in a study of cytomegalovirus exposure and HLA in healthy donors. The PCR ran on 60 Vbeta and 13 Jbeta primers. Generated by immunoSEQ multiplex PCR, the TCRdb table keeps only in-frame clones and is missing some. The repertoire consists of some 78,000 clones, with around 70% occurring once and the leading ten covering around 10%. Sequencing was performed on PBMCs. All receptors come from a woman in her 40s in good health and CMV-seropositive.

The sample holds a few counts of this clone. The chain recombines TRBV7-8 with TRBJ2-1, with D perhaps matching TRBD2 (6 bases). Germline CDR1 is SGHVS and CDR2 is FQNEAQ. V lost 5 bases and J 7 bases, leaving 12 bases between the germline ends. The CDR3 spans 13 residues. The CDR3 here is CASSPGEGNEQFF. The CDR3 DNA reads TGTGCCAGCAGCCCGGGGGAAGGGAATGAGCAGTTCTTC.

The CDR3 coding sequence is TGTGCCAGCAGTGAACCCCCGGCGGCGGTGGCCCAGCATTTT. It encodes CASSEPPAAVAQHF. The chain joins TRBV6-1 to TRBJ1-5; D remains unclear. The CDR3 has 14 amino acids. The V gene's germline CDR1 is MNHNS and CDR2 SASEGT. V lost 2 bases, J lost 11 bases, and 16 bases lay in between.

In this sample, this clone turned up a few times. The gene calls are TRBV15 and TRBJ1-1; 7 bases are shared with TRBD1. The CDR3 covers 16 residues. The V gene's germline CDR1 is LNHNV and CDR2 YYDKDF (reference sequence). Trimming cost V 4 bases and J 0 bases; bases outside gene matches: 8. DNA for the CDR3: TGTGCCACCAGCACCGACAGGGCCCAGATGAACACTGAAGCTTTCTTT. Amino acid sequence: CATSTDRAQMNTEAFF.

V is TRBV5-4 and J is TRBJ2-7; weak D call: TRBD2 (6 bases). The CDR3 runs 16 residues. In germline, CDR1 is SGHNT, CDR2 YYREEE (reference sequence). The V and J ends lost 0 bases and 7 bases respectively, with 20 bases between them. The DNA for the CDR3 is TGTGCCAGCAGCTTGGAGTCGGCAGTTGGGAGGAGGGAGCAGTACTTC. It translates to CASSLESAVGRREQYF.

This chain joins TRBV30 and TRBJ2-5; TRBD1 agrees at 10 bases. The ends lost 5 bases at V and 4 bases at J; junction bases unmatched: 4. CDR1 and CDR2 from the germline V gene are GTSNPN and SVGIG (reference sequence). This CDR3 has 13 residues. CDR3 amino acids: CAWDRGRRETQYF. CDR3 bases: TGTGCCTGGGACAGGGGGCGTCGAGAGACCCAGTACTTC.

This chain connects TRBV6-5 to TRBJ1-1; weak D call: TRBD1 (5 bases). The CDR3 is 11 amino acids. Trimming took 7 bases from V and 8 from J, leaving 11 bases between them. In germline, CDR1 is MNHEY, CDR2 SVGAGI. The CDR3 loop is CASTRAQEAFF. The CDR3 DNA reads as TGTGCCAGCACCAGGGCCCAAGAAGCTTTCTTT.

This clone was observed once. The chain links TRBV19 to TRBJ1-2; D gene unclear. Germline CDR1 is LNHDA and CDR2 is SQIVND (reference sequence). The CDR3 is made up of 14 amino acids. The ends were cut back, 3 bases at V and 1 base at J, with 9 bases in the middle. CDR3 bases: TGTGCCAGTAGTATCGATGCGGTTAACTATGGCTACACCTTC. Its protein is CASSIDAVNYGYTF.

This clone was detected only a few times. Other nucleotide sequences from this sample produce the same CDR3. The CDR3, as DNA: TGTGCCAGCAGCTTAGCGGGGGGGCCCGGAGAGACCCAGTACTTC. Translating gives CASSLAGGPGETQYF. The chain carries TRBV5-4 and TRBJ2-5; 10 bases fit TRBD2. The germline V gene encodes CDR1 SGHNT and CDR2 YYREEE (reference sequence). Losses at the gene ends were 2 bases for V and 4 bases for J; bases not matched to a gene: 5. The CDR3 has 15 residues.

This sequence joins TRBV5-1 and TRBJ1-1; a weak D match, TRBD1 (5 bases). Trimming shortened V by 2 bases and J by 3 bases, and 14 bases separated the two germline ends. Germline CDR1 is SGHRS and CDR2 is YFSETQ. There are 15 residues in the CDR3. In nucleotides, the CDR3 is TGCGCCAGCAGCTTAGCTGGGGGACTGTACACTGAAGCTTTCTTT. This sequence encodes CASSLAGGLYTEAFF.

The chain uses TRBV7-9 and TRBJ1-1; D gene unclear. CDR1 is SEHNR and CDR2 is FQNEAQ in the germline V gene (reference sequence). This CDR3 contains 17 residues. The germline V and J ends were trimmed by 5 bases and 0 bases, with 19 bases remaining between them. In DNA, the CDR3 is TGTGCCAGCAGCCGACCGCAGGCCCTTCTCGTGAACACTGAAGCTTTCTTT. Translation gives CASSRPQALLVNTEAFF. Variable domain in full (rest from reference TRBV7-9 and TRBJ1-1): DTGVSQNPRHKITKRGQNVTFRCDPISEHNRLYWYRQTLGQGPEFLTYFQNEAQLEKSRLLSDRFSAERPKGSFSTLEIQRTEQGDSAMYLCASSRPQALLVNTEAFFGQGTRLTVV.

The chain joins TRBV29-1 to TRBJ2-7; TRBD2 agrees at 8 bases. The CDR3 consists of 17 residues. V dropped 1 base and J dropped 1; count of bases not matched to a gene: 12. The germline gives CDR1 SQVTM, CDR2 ANQGSEA. CDR3 coding DNA: TGCAGCGTTGAAGTGGGGGTAGCGGGATACTCGTCCTACGAGCAGTACTTC. Its translation is CSVEVGVAGYSSYEQYF.

This clone was recorded only once. V gene TRBV9 combines with J gene TRBJ1-2; 8 bases agree with TRBD1. Germline V gives CDR1 SGDLS, CDR2 YYNGEE. The CDR3 contains 16 residues. Trimming took 2 bases from V and 3 from J; bases not matched to a gene: 9. The CDR3 sequence is CASSVDLTGEYYGYTF. The CDR3 coding sequence is TGTGCCAGCAGCGTTGACCTGACAGGGGAGTACTATGGCTACACCTTC. The variable domain in full, with the rest retrieved from reference TRBV9 and TRBJ1-2, is DSGVTQTPKHLITATGQRVTLRCSPRSGDLSVYWYQQSLDQGLQFLIQYYNGEERAKGNILERFSAQQFPDLHSELNLSSLELGDSALYFCASSVDLTGEYYGYTFGSGTRLTVV.

This chain joins TRBV4-3 and TRBJ2-5, with no clear D. Trimming removed 0 bases at V and 2 bases at J, with 10 bases between. The CDR3 has 15 amino acids. CDR1 and CDR2 (germline): LGHNA, YSLEER. The CDR3 sequence: CASSQEPTPQETQYF. CDR3 sequence (DNA): TGCGCCAGCAGCCAAGAGCCGACTCCTCAAGAGACCCAGTACTTC.

CDR3 protein: CAWSGQGALAKNIQYF. The CDR3 bases are TGTGCCTGGAGTGGACAGGGCGCCTTAGCCAAAAACATTCAGTACTTC. The rearrangement links TRBV30 to TRBJ2-4; 7 nucleotides match TRBD1. The junction had 6 bases not matched to a gene; V was cut back by 1 base and J by 0 bases. This CDR3 contains 16 residues. Germline CDR1 GTSNPN, CDR2 SVGIG (reference sequence).

This rearrangement joins TRBV30 to TRBJ2-5; the match to TRBD1 covers 9 bases. The tail of the sequence fits TRBJ2-7 better, so the J call may be wrong. The CDR3 has 14 residues. Germline V gene lookup returns CDR1 GTSNPN and CDR2 SVGIG (reference sequence). In nucleotides, the CDR3 is TGTGCCTGGACCTCCGGGACAGGGTCCTACGAGCAGTACTTC. This translates into CAWTSGTGSYEQYF.

This clone was picked up a small number of times. V is TRBV18 and J is TRBJ1-1; D unclear. Trimming left V 3 bases short and J 0 bases short, with 11 bases between. The CDR3 is made up of 15 amino acids. CDR1 is KGHSH and CDR2 is LQKENI in the germline V gene. The CDR3 sequence: CASSPFGSLNTEAFF. The CDR3 nucleotides are TGTGCCAGCTCACCCTTCGGGAGCTTGAACACTGAAGCTTTCTTT.

This clone was counted between two and nine times. The chain has TRBV5-1 and TRBJ1-1; 7 bases agree with TRBD1. This CDR3 spans 16 amino acids. Trimming at V came to 4 bases and at J to 0 bases, leaving 9 bases not matched to a gene. Germline V CDR1 and CDR2: SGHRS, YFSETQ. CDR3 DNA sequence: TGCGCCAGCAGCCTCTCCGGGACAGCGATGAACACTGAAGCTTTCTTT. Its translation: CASSLSGTAMNTEAFF.

In this sample, this clone turned up once. The J gene is TRBJ2-1, the V gene TRBV5-1; TRBD2 matches at 7 bases. The V and J ends lost 0 bases and 10 bases, in that order; junction bases with no gene match: 10. This CDR3 region has 15 residues. Germline V gene sequence: CDR1 SGHRS, CDR2 YFSETQ. The CDR3 nucleotides are TGCGCCAGCAGCTTGGGTCGGGAGGACCAAATCGAGCAGTTCTTC. It codes for CASSLGREDQIEQFF. Supplemented by reference TRBV5-1 and TRBJ2-1, the full variable domain reads KAGVTQTPRYLIKTRGQQVTLSCSPISGHRSVSWYQQTPGQGLQFLFEYFSETQRNKGNFPGRFSGRQFSNSRSEMNVSTLELGDSALYLCASSLGREDQIEQFFGPGTRLTVL.

CDR3 coding DNA: TGCGCCAGCAGGTCTAGCGGGGGGGAGAACATTCAGTACTTC. Protein: CASRSSGGENIQYF. The genes are TRBV5-1 and TRBJ2-4; 12 positions agree with TRBD2. Germline CDR1 is SGHRS and CDR2 is YFSETQ. V dropped 5 bases and J dropped 7; count of bases not matched to a gene: 4. The length of the CDR3 is 14 residues.

V usage is TRBV14 and J usage is TRBJ2-7; tentatively, D is TRBD1 (6 bases). This CDR3 region has 15 residues. Germline CDR1 is SGHDN and CDR2 is FVKESK. Trimming took off 3 bases at V and 2 bases at J, with 14 bases between the two ends. The CDR3 sequence is CASSHYGTPTYEQYF. In DNA form, the CDR3 reads TGTGCCAGCAGCCATTACGGGACACCTACCTACGAGCAGTACTTC.

V gene TRBV5-6 combines with J gene TRBJ2-7, with D maybe TRBD1 (5 bases). The germline gives CDR1 SGHDT, CDR2 YYEEEE. The CDR3 sequence is 17 residues long. V was trimmed by 4 bases and J by 2 bases, leaving 22 bases between them. This CDR3 is CASSPDIPGLRTYEQYF. The CDR3 DNA follows: TGTGCCAGCAGCCCGGACATCCCCGGGCTCCGAACCTACGAGCAGTACTTC. The whole variable domain, filled in from reference TRBV5-6 and TRBJ2-7, reads DAGVTQSPTHLIKTRGQQVTLRCSPKSGHDTVSWYQQALGQGPQFIFQYYEEEERQRGNFPDRFSGHQFPNYSSELNVNALLLGDSALYLCASSPDIPGLRTYEQYFGPGTRLTVT.

The chain couples TRBV5-8 to TRBJ2-7; D gene ambiguous. The CDR3 spans 12 residues. Germline-derived CDR1 and CDR2 are SGHTS and YDEGEE. The V gene lost 4 bases and the J gene lost 4 bases, with 9 bases spanning the gap. CDR3 coding DNA: TGTGCCAGCAGCCGTCCTTTGTACGAGCAGTACTTC. Amino acids: CASSRPLYEQYF.

V is TRBV30 and J is TRBJ1-2; a weak D match, TRBD1 (6 bases). Trimming took off 0 bases at V and 2 bases at J, with 22 bases between the two ends. The CDR3 has 18 amino acids. In germline, CDR1 is GTSNPN, CDR2 SVGIG (reference sequence). CDR3 amino acids: CAWSVGGAVGRKNYGYTF. As DNA, the CDR3 is TGTGCCTGGAGTGTAGGGGGGGCAGTGGGTCGGAAAAACTATGGCTACACCTTC.

The chain recombines TRBV28 with TRBJ1-4; D not certain. The CDR3 contains 15 residues. Trimming shortened V by 3 bases and J by 3 bases, and 11 bases separated the two germline ends. Germline V lookup: CDR1 MDHEN, CDR2 SYDVKM. In DNA form, the CDR3 reads TGTGCCAGCAGTTTTAGTAGCGGGGCTAATGAAAAACTGTTTTTT. This encodes CASSFSSGANEKLFF.

This clone was detected only a few times. Other DNA sequences of this sample code for an identical CDR3. The chain couples TRBV19 to TRBJ1-6; D unresolved. V dropped 5 bases and J dropped 10 bases, with 9 bases sitting between them. The CDR3 spans 12 residues. Per the germline V gene, CDR1 is LNHDA and CDR2 is SQIVND (reference sequence). CDR3 sequence reads: CASSSGRSPLHF. The CDR3, as DNA: TGTGCCAGTAGTTCCGGGAGGTCACCCCTCCACTTT. The whole variable domain, remainder taken from reference TRBV19 and TRBJ1-6, is DGGITQSPKYLFRKEGQNVTLSCEQNLNHDAMYWYRQDPGQGLRLIYYSQIVNDFQKGDIAEGYSVSREKKESFPLTVTSAQKNPTAFYLCASSSGRSPLHFGNGTRLTVT.

This clone was picked up one time. This chain connects TRBV6-5 to TRBJ2-1; the D gene is possibly TRBD1 (6 bases). The germline CDR1 and CDR2 sequences are MNHEY and SVGAGI. The CDR3 covers 15 residues. V dropped 0 bases and J dropped 7 bases, with 13 bases sitting between them. CDR3 sequence (DNA): TGTGCCAGCAGTTACTCAGGGGGAATACCTAATGAGCAGTTCTTC. Protein product: CASSYSGGIPNEQFF.

The chain combines TRBV15 with TRBJ2-6; D uncertain. Germline V gives CDR1 LNHNV, CDR2 YYDKDF (reference sequence). The CDR3 covers 15 residues. Trimming pared 5 bases from V and 1 base from J, leaving 9 bases between. Written as DNA, the CDR3 is TGTGCCACCAGCTCTCAGTCTTCTGGGGCCAACGTCCTGACTTTC. Translating gives CATSSQSSGANVLTF.

The gene calls are TRBV30 and TRBJ1-1; no clear D. The CDR3 runs to 12 residues. CDR1 and CDR2 from the germline V gene are GTSNPN and SVGIG (reference sequence). With 4 bases removed from V and 7 bases from J, the gap between germline ends came to 13 bases. CDR3 amino acids: CAWTLLGSEAFF. The CDR3 coding sequence is TGTGCCTGGACGCTTTTGGGCAGTGAAGCTTTCTTT.